This is a list of T cell receptor beta chains from one sample in a study. One entry per CDR3 protein, called by TCRdb with MiXCR from the 5' RACE reads. The sample gives approximately 29,000 distinct CDR3 sequences, approximately 27% of which show up once; about 3.7% is in the top ten. Input material: naive CD4+ T cells sorted from a lymph node. The receptors derive from a female donor with breast cancer. The conserved cysteine and the conserved F or W are not part of the CDR3 here. The order of the fields is D gene, J gene, V gene, CDR3 protein. A D gene is named only where the DNA matches it firmly.

d_gene: NA; j_gene: TRBJ2-4; v_gene: TRBV5-1; CDR3aa: ASSLQQDPHPEAKNIQY
d_gene: TRBD1; j_gene: TRBJ2-7; v_gene: TRBV6-5; CDR3aa: ASSLGTGGTEQY
d_gene: TRBD1; j_gene: TRBJ1-5; v_gene: TRBV6-2/TRBV6-3; CDR3aa: ARRGQGSNQPQH
d_gene: NA; j_gene: TRBJ2-2; v_gene: TRBV5-5; CDR3aa: ASSWTADTGELF
d_gene: NA; j_gene: TRBJ2-7; v_gene: TRBV6-5; CDR3aa: ASSYSRSFNEQY
d_gene: NA; j_gene: TRBJ1-5; v_gene: TRBV4-1; CDR3aa: ASTQPTANPRGGQPQH
d_gene: TRBD2; j_gene: TRBJ2-1; v_gene: TRBV4-1; CDR3aa: ASSQDRGTSGRYEQF
d_gene: NA; j_gene: TRBJ1-6; v_gene: TRBV5-5; CDR3aa: ASSLDSIDSPLH
d_gene: NA; j_gene: TRBJ2-5; v_gene: TRBV29-1; CDR3aa: SVKPPGLETQY
d_gene: NA; j_gene: TRBJ2-1; v_gene: TRBV7-2; CDR3aa: ASSLLGPSSYNEQF
d_gene: TRBD2; j_gene: TRBJ2-7; v_gene: TRBV5-1; CDR3aa: ASSLSPSGSLGEQY
d_gene: TRBD2; j_gene: TRBJ2-7; v_gene: TRBV4-3; CDR3aa: ASSQGTSGMYEQY
d_gene: NA; j_gene: TRBJ2-4; v_gene: TRBV7-8; CDR3aa: ASSLVDLQGFPKNIQY
d_gene: TRBD1; j_gene: TRBJ1-5; v_gene: TRBV29-1; CDR3aa: SVGTGGGNQPQH
d_gene: TRBD1; j_gene: TRBJ2-7; v_gene: TRBV4-1; CDR3aa: ASSQDWAGGAPGSYEQY
d_gene: TRBD1; j_gene: TRBJ1-2; v_gene: TRBV11-2; CDR3aa: ASSHGQGYGYT
d_gene: NA; j_gene: TRBJ2-5; v_gene: TRBV5-1; CDR3aa: ASSLGFSAGPQETQY
d_gene: TRBD1; j_gene: TRBJ2-7; v_gene: TRBV12-3/TRBV12-4; CDR3aa: ASSRQGSEQY
d_gene: NA; j_gene: TRBJ2-6; v_gene: TRBV4-1; CDR3aa: ASSQTGSGANVLT
d_gene: TRBD1; j_gene: TRBJ1-2; v_gene: TRBV13; CDR3aa: ASSLGDSGYGYT
d_gene: TRBD2; j_gene: TRBJ2-1; v_gene: TRBV6-2/TRBV6-3; CDR3aa: ASRSSGRAYNEQF
d_gene: TRBD2; j_gene: TRBJ2-1; v_gene: TRBV11-2; CDR3aa: ASSLEIAGALGDEQF
d_gene: TRBD1; j_gene: TRBJ1-1; v_gene: TRBV7-9; CDR3aa: AILTGTANTEAF
d_gene: NA; j_gene: TRBJ2-2; v_gene: TRBV7-8; CDR3aa: ASSFGGQDTGELF
d_gene: NA; j_gene: TRBJ2-2; v_gene: TRBV7-9; CDR3aa: ASSDQGSGELF
d_gene: NA; j_gene: TRBJ1-6; v_gene: TRBV4-1; CDR3aa: ASSQKTAYNSPLH
d_gene: NA; j_gene: TRBJ2-1; v_gene: TRBV12-3/TRBV12-4; CDR3aa: ASRLDHEQF
d_gene: TRBD1; j_gene: TRBJ1-5; v_gene: TRBV27; CDR3aa: TSSLRGGVQPQH
d_gene: NA; j_gene: TRBJ1-2; v_gene: TRBV7-9; CDR3aa: ASSDETSGYT
d_gene: NA; j_gene: TRBJ2-5; v_gene: TRBV24-1; CDR3aa: ATSDPRTDQETQY
d_gene: NA; j_gene: TRBJ1-5; v_gene: TRBV20-1; CDR3aa: SARGSDQPQH
d_gene: NA; j_gene: TRBJ2-7; v_gene: TRBV7-9; CDR3aa: ASSSHYEQY
d_gene: NA; j_gene: TRBJ1-6; v_gene: TRBV27; CDR3aa: ASSLRENSPLH
d_gene: TRBD2; j_gene: TRBJ2-1; v_gene: TRBV10-3; CDR3aa: AVQTGGSANEQF
d_gene: NA; j_gene: TRBJ1-1; v_gene: TRBV20-1; CDR3aa: RASQGRNTEAF
d_gene: NA; j_gene: TRBJ2-7; v_gene: TRBV7-2; CDR3aa: ASSLVPSREQY
d_gene: TRBD1; j_gene: TRBJ2-5; v_gene: TRBV29-1; CDR3aa: SVAGTETSETQY
d_gene: NA; j_gene: TRBJ1-4; v_gene: TRBV6-5; CDR3aa: ANGGGRAIHNEKLF
d_gene: NA; j_gene: TRBJ1-1; v_gene: TRBV5-1; CDR3aa: ASSPRSDMNTEAF
d_gene: NA; j_gene: TRBJ2-1; v_gene: TRBV7-3; CDR3aa: ASSYTGTPTYNEQF
d_gene: NA; j_gene: TRBJ2-5; v_gene: TRBV27; CDR3aa: ASSLLGRETQY
d_gene: TRBD1; j_gene: TRBJ2-5; v_gene: TRBV20-1; CDR3aa: SAPRGGQGTETQY
d_gene: NA; j_gene: TRBJ2-6; v_gene: TRBV5-4; CDR3aa: ASSWTAGSGGANVLT
d_gene: NA; j_gene: TRBJ2-7; v_gene: TRBV7-9; CDR3aa: ASSPPSNYEQY
d_gene: TRBD1; j_gene: TRBJ2-7; v_gene: TRBV5-5; CDR3aa: ASSSDRGAGGIYEQY
d_gene: NA; j_gene: TRBJ2-4; v_gene: TRBV5-1; CDR3aa: ASSPGTGPHVRVAKNIQY
d_gene: NA; j_gene: TRBJ2-3; v_gene: TRBV10-3; CDR3aa: AISGGASGSGATPSTDTQY
d_gene: NA; j_gene: TRBJ1-6; v_gene: TRBV20-1; CDR3aa: SARDPAGSPLH
d_gene: NA; j_gene: TRBJ1-5; v_gene: TRBV12-3/TRBV12-4; CDR3aa: ASSLRSQQPQH
d_gene: NA; j_gene: TRBJ2-3; v_gene: TRBV7-2; CDR3aa: ASSLPNTDTQY
d_gene: TRBD2; j_gene: TRBJ2-1; v_gene: TRBV6-6; CDR3aa: ASSTSTSGYNEQF
d_gene: TRBD1; j_gene: TRBJ2-3; v_gene: TRBV5-1; CDR3aa: ASSSETGLITDTQY
d_gene: NA; j_gene: TRBJ2-5; v_gene: TRBV4-3; CDR3aa: ASSQLGFSETQY
d_gene: NA; j_gene: TRBJ2-7; v_gene: TRBV20-1; CDR3aa: SARDSLEYEQY
d_gene: NA; j_gene: TRBJ1-5; v_gene: TRBV6-2/TRBV6-3; CDR3aa: AIAEGRSHSNQPQH
d_gene: TRBD1; j_gene: TRBJ1-2; v_gene: TRBV6-5; CDR3aa: ASTSRPGGVNYGYT
d_gene: TRBD2; j_gene: TRBJ2-2; v_gene: TRBV7-2; CDR3aa: ASSLSGLDVGELF
d_gene: NA; j_gene: TRBJ1-2; v_gene: TRBV7-3; CDR3aa: ASSLAGNYGYT
d_gene: NA; j_gene: TRBJ1-5; v_gene: TRBV6-2/TRBV6-3; CDR3aa: ASSWRLSNQPQH